This TCR beta chain was identified during a study of molecular identifiers for immune sequencing clone quantification. MiXCR, applied by TCRdb to the PCR reads, yields one record per CDR3 protein. The sample includes over 600,000 distinct CDR3 sequences, just under 20% seen only once; the top ten take roughly 0.85%. This clonotype was detected many times. This CDR3 is built from 14 residues. V dropped 5 bases and J dropped 8 bases, with 18 bases sitting between them. The germline V gene encodes CDR1 SGHTA and CDR2 FQGNSA. The sequencing input was naive CD8+ T cells from blood, with Jurkat cell RNA spiked in. The subset was: FACS-sorted CD8+CD4-CCR7+CD45RA+ naive T cells. This clonotype originated in a human donor in good health. Some libraries in this study had Jurkat cell RNA spiked in. The rearrangement uses TRBV7-2 and TRBJ1-1; D is possibly TRBD1 (5 bases). The CDR3 sequence is CASSPWGKYGEAFF. In DNA form, the CDR3 reads TGTGCCAGCAGCCCCTGGGGGAAGTACGGCGAAGCTTTCTTT.